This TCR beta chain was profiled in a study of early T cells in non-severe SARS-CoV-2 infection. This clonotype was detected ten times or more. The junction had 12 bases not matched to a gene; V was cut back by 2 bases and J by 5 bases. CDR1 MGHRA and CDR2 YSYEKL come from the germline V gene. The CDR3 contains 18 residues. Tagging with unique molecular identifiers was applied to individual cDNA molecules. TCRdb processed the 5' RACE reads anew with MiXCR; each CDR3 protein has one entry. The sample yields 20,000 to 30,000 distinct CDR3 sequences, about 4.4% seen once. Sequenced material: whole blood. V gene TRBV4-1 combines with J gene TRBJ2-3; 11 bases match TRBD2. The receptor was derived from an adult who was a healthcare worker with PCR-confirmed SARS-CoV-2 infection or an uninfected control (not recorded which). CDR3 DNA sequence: TGCGCCAGCAGCCAACGCGCCTTTAGCGGGAGGGCCGGAGATACGCAGTATTTT. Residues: CASSQRAFSGRAGDTQYF.